Presented here are 31 T cell receptor beta chains from one specimen sequenced in a study of T cell responses to AZD1222 COVID-19 vaccine. Using immunoSEQ multiplex PCR, the repertoire was profiled, and TCRdb retains in-frame clones only, with some absent. The sample includes about 97,000 clones, roughly 89% of them seen just once. Sequencing was performed on peripheral blood, taken on day 0 of AZD1222 vaccination. These receptors were taken from an adult in good health.

V is TRBV18 and J is TRBJ2-5; D remains ambiguous. From germline, CDR1 is KGHSH and CDR2 LQKENI. The V end was cut by 3 bases, the J end by 5 bases, with 10 bases between. This CDR3 spans 13 amino acids. The CDR3 loop reads CASSPSVLETQYF. DNA of the CDR3: TGTGCCAGCTCACCCTCCGTACTGGAGACCCAGTACTTC. The full variable domain, with the rest looked up from reference TRBV18 and TRBJ2-5, is NAGVMQNPRHLVRRRGQEARLRCSPMKGHSHVYWYRQLPEEGLKFMVYLQKENIIDESGMPKERFSAEFPKEGPSILRIQQVVRGDSAAYFCASSPSVLETQYFGPGTRLLVL.

This sequence joins TRBV7-8 and TRBJ2-7; D might be TRBD1 (5 bases). Germline V gives CDR1 SGHVS, CDR2 FQNEAQ. The ends were cut back, 5 bases at V and 2 bases at J, with 10 bases in the middle. This CDR3 comprises 13 residues. The CDR3 spells CASSLTTAYEQYF. The CDR3 DNA sequence: TGTGCCAGCAGCCTAACGACAGCCTACGAGCAGTACTTC.

This chain joins TRBV19 and TRBJ2-3, with D perhaps TRBD1 (5 bases). The CDR3 has 14 residues. Germline CDR1 reads LNHDA; CDR2 reads SQIVND (reference sequence). The ends were cut back, 2 bases at V and 0 bases at J, with 6 bases in the middle. The CDR3, as DNA: TGTGCCAGTAGTATACGGACAAGCACAGATACGCAGTATTTT. Protein sequence: CASSIRTSTDTQYF.

The V and J genes are TRBV5-1 and TRBJ2-3, with D perhaps matching TRBD1 or TRBD2 (5 bases each). The CDR3 runs to 16 residues. Looked up from germline, CDR1 is SGHRS and CDR2 is YFSETQ. V was clipped by 4 bases and J by 4 bases, with 19 bases between them. The CDR3 reads CASSPELNRGADTQYF. Here the CDR3 DNA reads TGCGCCAGCAGCCCCGAGCTGAATCGGGGCGCAGATACGCAGTATTTT.

The chain uses TRBV29-1 and TRBJ1-1, with a weak D call TRBD1 (6 bases). Trimming left V 5 bases short and J 5 bases short, with 21 bases between. The CDR3 has 15 residues. Germline V lookup: CDR1 SQVTM, CDR2 ANQGSEA. CDR3 coding DNA: TGCAGCGTTCCCAGGGGAGGGATAGGGGAAACTGAAGCTTTCTTT. It codes for CSVPRGGIGETEAFF.

The CDR3 DNA sequence: TGCGCCAGCAGCTGGGGCGTGACAGGGGCCTATGGCTACACCTTC. Translated: CASSWGVTGAYGYTF. The chain links TRBV5-1 to TRBJ1-2; 8 bases line up with TRBD1. The V gene end was trimmed by 3 bases and the J gene end by 4 bases; junction bases not matched to a gene: 8. Germline assignment: CDR1 SGHRS and CDR2 YFSETQ. This CDR3 has 15 amino acids.

The chain employs TRBV28 and TRBJ2-3, with a tentative D call TRBD2 (7 bases). Germline-derived CDR1 and CDR2 are MDHEN and SYDVKM. CDR3 length: 15 residues. The V and J ends lost 7 bases and 6 bases respectively, with 20 bases between them. The CDR3 loop reads CASKTGGGPWDTQYF. Written as DNA, the CDR3 is TGTGCCAGCAAGACGGGCGGGGGCCCCTGGGATACGCAGTATTTT.

The CDR3 DNA reads as TGTGCCAGTAGCCACGGACAGGGTAAAAACATTCAGTACTTC. It codes for CASSHGQGKNIQYF. V is TRBV19 and J is TRBJ2-4, with 8 nucleotides matching TRBD1. V gave up 6 bases and J gave up 4 bases; unmatched junction bases: 5. CDR3 length equals 14 residues. Germline V CDR1 and CDR2: LNHDA, SQIVND (reference sequence).

The rearrangement joins TRBV19 to TRBJ2-2; 9 nucleotides align to TRBD2. The CDR3 length is 17 residues. The V and J ends lost 1 base and 0 bases, in that order; junction bases with no gene match: 3. CDR1 LNHDA and CDR2 SQIVND come from the germline V gene (reference sequence). The CDR3 DNA is TGTGCCAGTAGTATAGGATCTAGCGGGGCGAACACCGGGGAGCTGTTTTTT. It codes for CASSIGSSGANTGELFF.

This clone has just one count. The chain combines TRBV30 with TRBJ1-1; 10 bases fit TRBD1. The CDR3 is 15 amino acids. Germline CDR1 GTSNPN, CDR2 SVGIG (reference sequence). Trimming at V came to 4 bases and at J to 6 bases, leaving 11 bases not matched to a gene. The CDR3 is CAWNAFGTGASEAFF. CDR3 sequence (DNA): TGTGCCTGGAATGCTTTTGGGACAGGGGCATCTGAAGCTTTCTTT.

This chain links TRBV7-9 with TRBJ2-7; maybe TRBD1 (6 bases). The ends were cut back, 7 bases at V and 1 base at J, with 14 bases in the middle. Germline V gives CDR1 SEHNR, CDR2 FQNEAQ (reference sequence). This CDR3 has 14 residues. The CDR3 sequence is CASTNNQGSYEQYF. The CDR3 DNA sequence: TGTGCCAGCACCAATAACCAGGGGTCCTACGAGCAGTACTTC.

The J gene is TRBJ2-1, the V gene TRBV5-1; TRBD2 is a possible D gene (6 bases). Per germline, CDR1 SGHRS and CDR2 YFSETQ. The germline V and J ends were trimmed by 5 bases and 0 bases, with 18 bases remaining between them. The CDR3 has 17 residues. The CDR3 DNA follows: TGCGCCAGCAGGTTTGACCCGGGACTGCGCTCCTACAATGAGCAGTTCTTC. Translation gives CASRFDPGLRSYNEQFF. Full variable domain (missing parts from reference TRBV5-1 and TRBJ2-1): KAGVTQTPRYLIKTRGQQVTLSCSPISGHRSVSWYQQTPGQGLQFLFEYFSETQRNKGNFPGRFSGRQFSNSRSEMNVSTLELGDSALYLCASRFDPGLRSYNEQFFGPGTRLTVL.

This clone has just one count. V usage is TRBV2 and J usage is TRBJ2-5; 10 bases line up with TRBD1. Germline CDR1 and CDR2: SNHLY and FYNNEI. The ends lost 7 bases at V and 1 base at J; junction bases unmatched: 3. The CDR3 runs to 14 residues. The CDR3 here is CASTRDRGQETQYF. The CDR3 DNA follows: TGTGCCAGCACCCGGGACAGGGGCCAAGAGACCCAGTACTTC.

The chain carries TRBV28 and TRBJ1-2, with D possibly matching TRBD1 (5 bases). Between the trimmed V and J ends, which lost 4 bases and 5 bases, there was a span of 17 bases. The CDR3 is 15 amino acids. Germline V gives CDR1 MDHEN, CDR2 SYDVKM. The CDR3 bases are TGTGCCAGCAGTTCTCCGGGACTAGGGGAATATGGCTACACCTTC. Encoded protein: CASSSPGLGEYGYTF.

The chain uses TRBV24-1 and TRBJ1-2; tentative D call: TRBD1 (6 bases). The germline gives CDR1 KGHDR, CDR2 SFDVKD. The CDR3 length is 14 residues. V lost 3 bases and J 7 bases, leaving 14 bases between the germline ends. The CDR3 DNA sequence: TGTGCCACCAGTGATACCGACAGGCCTGGTGGCTACACCTTC. Encoded protein: CATSDTDRPGGYTF.

This clone was seen only once. The CDR3 bases are TGTGCCAGCGGGACAGATACGCAGTATTTT. It codes for CASGTDTQYF. This chain uses TRBV28 with TRBJ2-3; D is ambiguous. Trimming left V 8 bases short and J 3 bases short, with 3 bases between. From germline, CDR1 is MDHEN and CDR2 SYDVKM. The CDR3 runs 10 residues.

This chain uses TRBV14 with TRBJ2-3, with a weak D call TRBD2 (5 bases). V gave up 4 bases and J gave up 0 bases, with 14 bases separating them. Germline V lookup: CDR1 SGHDN, CDR2 FVKESK. There are 16 residues in the CDR3. This CDR3 is CASSPLAQTSTDTQYF. Written as DNA, the CDR3 is TGTGCCAGCAGCCCTCTAGCACAGACTAGCACAGATACGCAGTATTTT.

The gene calls are TRBV5-1 and TRBJ1-3; 7 nucleotides match TRBD1. The germline gives CDR1 SGHRS, CDR2 YFSETQ. V lost 3 bases to trimming and J lost 2 bases; unmatched junction nucleotides: 2. CDR3 size: 14 residues. The CDR3 DNA sequence: TGCGCCAGCAGCTCGACAGGGCCTGGAAACACCATATATTTT. Translated, it gives CASSSTGPGNTIYF.

V is TRBV5-4 and J is TRBJ2-7; the match to TRBD1 covers 11 bases. In germline, CDR1 is SGHNT, CDR2 YYREEE (reference sequence). V dropped 3 bases and J dropped 5; count of bases not matched to a gene: 7. This CDR3 spans 15 amino acids. The CDR3 nucleotides are TGTGCCAGCAGCTCCCGGGACAGGGGGACCCACGAGCAGTACTTC. Its translation is CASSSRDRGTHEQYF.

V gene TRBV28 combines with J gene TRBJ1-5, with D tentatively TRBD1 (5 bases). From germline, CDR1 is MDHEN and CDR2 SYDVKM. V gave up 5 bases and J gave up 7 bases, with 15 bases separating them. The CDR3 runs to 14 residues. The CDR3 DNA sequence: TGTGCCAGCAGTCCTGGGGGGATCGGGCAGCCCCAGCATTTT. This gives the protein CASSPGGIGQPQHF.

V usage is TRBV20-1 and J usage is TRBJ2-5, with 8 bases matching TRBD1. The CDR3 is made up of 16 amino acids. Per germline, CDR1 DFQATT and CDR2 SNEGSKA (reference sequence). V was pared by 3 bases and J by 0 bases, with 9 bases of the junction left unmatched. This CDR3 is CSASRQTGDYQETQYF. CDR3 sequence (DNA): TGCAGTGCTAGTCGACAGACAGGGGACTACCAAGAGACCCAGTACTTC.

This clone appeared a single time. V usage is TRBV9 and J usage is TRBJ2-2, with a weak D call TRBD2 (6 bases). V lost 0 bases to trimming and J lost 6 bases, with 9 bases between them. The CDR3 sequence is 14 residues long. Per germline, CDR1 SGDLS and CDR2 YYNGEE. CDR3: CASSVVPGAGELFF. The CDR3 DNA is TGTGCCAGCAGCGTAGTTCCGGGGGCCGGGGAGCTGTTTTTT.

CDR3 residues: CASSVRAEKLFF. CDR3 DNA: TGTGCCAGCTCAGTTAGGGCTGAAAAACTGTTTTTT. The chain links TRBV28 to TRBJ1-4, with unresolved D. The CDR3 has 12 amino acids. Deletions cut 8 bases from V and 7 bases from J, with 11 bases between. Looked up from germline, CDR1 is MDHEN and CDR2 is SYDVKM.

This clone turned up a few times. J is TRBJ2-1 and V is TRBV6-4; 14 bases are a match to TRBD2. J was trimmed by 8 bases and V by 8 bases; bases with no gene match: 8. This CDR3 region has 15 residues. CDR1 is MRHNA and CDR2 is SNTAGT in the germline V gene. The chain's CDR3 is CASSLGTSGGDEQFF. The CDR3 nucleotides are TGTGCCAGCTCCTTAGGGACTAGCGGGGGTGATGAGCAGTTCTTC.

The chain employs TRBV2 and TRBJ1-6; D not resolved. Germline lookup yields CDR1 SNHLY and CDR2 FYNNEI. Trimming removed 1 base at V and 6 bases at J, with 7 bases between. The CDR3 consists of 14 residues. This chain's CDR3 is CASSEGPFNSPLHF. In nucleotides, the CDR3 is TGTGCCAGCAGTGAAGGGCCTTTTAATTCACCCCTCCACTTT.

V is TRBV27 and J is TRBJ2-1, with D perhaps matching TRBD2 (5 bases). Germline CDR1 reads MNHEY; CDR2 reads SMNVEV (reference sequence). V dropped 5 bases and J dropped 7 bases, with 6 bases sitting between them. The CDR3 length is 11 residues. CDR3 bases: TGTGCCAGCAGTCGCGGGAATGAGCAGTTCTTC. It translates to CASSRGNEQFF.

The chain employs TRBV19 and TRBJ2-1; D perhaps matches TRBD2 (6 bases). Germline CDR1 and CDR2: LNHDA and SQIVND (reference sequence). V was pared by 3 bases and J by 4 bases, with 10 bases between. This CDR3 has 14 residues. CDR3 coding DNA: TGTGCCAGTAGTATCTTGGCGGGGTACAATGAGCAGTTCTTC. It codes for CASSILAGYNEQFF.

The chain couples TRBV11-2 to TRBJ2-2; 9 positions match TRBD2. CDR3 size: 16 residues. Per the germline V gene, CDR1 is SGHAT and CDR2 is FQNNGV. V lost 2 bases, J lost 0 bases, and 1 base stayed unmatched. CDR3 nucleotides: TGTGCCAGCAGCTTATTAGCGGGAGCGAACACCGGGGAGCTGTTTTTT. Translated, it gives CASSLLAGANTGELFF.

This clone was recorded only once. V usage is TRBV7-8 and J usage is TRBJ2-7; no clear D. This CDR3 is 13 amino acids long. Trimming removed 0 bases at V and 9 bases at J, with 12 bases between. The germline gives CDR1 SGHVS, CDR2 FQNEAQ. The CDR3 DNA sequence: TGTGCCAGCAGCTTAGCGAGCCAGTCTGGGCAGTACTTC. Amino acids: CASSLASQSGQYF. The full variable domain, with the rest looked up from reference TRBV7-8 and TRBJ2-7, is GAGVSQSPRYKVAKRGQDVALRCDPISGHVSLFWYQQALGQGPEFLTYFQNEAQLDKSGLPSDRFFAERPEGSVSTLKIQRTQQEDSAVYLCASSLASQSGQYFGPGTRLTVT.

The V gene is TRBV11-2, the J gene TRBJ1-2, with D possibly matching TRBD1 (6 bases). The V gene's germline CDR1 is SGHAT and CDR2 FQNNGV. The V end lost 2 bases, the J end lost 4 bases, and 14 bases lay between the germline ends. The CDR3 covers 15 residues. The CDR3 DNA is TGTGCCAGCAGCTTAACGGGGGGCATGGGCTATGGCTACACCTTC. It yields the protein CASSLTGGMGYGYTF.

The rearrangement joins TRBV19 to TRBJ2-1; D might be TRBD2 (6 bases). Looked up from germline, CDR1 is LNHDA and CDR2 is SQIVND (reference sequence). The CDR3 sequence is 15 residues long. V lost 3 bases and J 9 bases, leaving 18 bases between the germline ends. Here the CDR3 reads CASSIGHLTGGEQFF. CDR3 DNA sequence: TGTGCCAGTAGTATCGGTCACTTGACCGGGGGTGAGCAGTTCTTC.